The rows below give T cell receptor beta chains drawn from one sample of a study of T-cell memory formation after mild COVID-19. One entry per CDR3 protein, called by TCRdb with MiXCR from the 5' RACE reads. Altogether fewer than 350,000 distinct CDR3 sequences are present, approximately 15% being singletons, with the ten largest covering 20% to 25%. Sequencing was carried out using PBMCs or a T cell subset sorted from them (not recorded which). These receptor sequences come from a young man who had mild COVID-19 (a few samples of this study predate the infection). Cell type and time point are not known. CDR3s include the opening cysteine and the closing phenylalanine or tryptophan. D genes are given only for firm matches. Clone size appears in some rows only: once, few, many, or a class for an expanded clone.

clone_size	d_call	cdr3_length	j_call	v_call	cdr3_aa	cdr3_nt
.	.	15	TRBJ2-5	TRBV10-2	CASIQAPTRLETQYF	TGCGCCAGCATACAGGCCCCCACCCGCCTAGAGACCCAGTACTTC
.	.	11	TRBJ2-5	TRBV20-1	CSAFLGETQYF	TGCAGTGCTTTCCTGGGGGAGACCCAGTACTTC
few	.	13	TRBJ2-5	TRBV24-1	CATSDGAPGTQYF	TGTGCCACCAGCGACGGGGCCCCGGGGACCCAGTACTTC
.	TRBD1	13	TRBJ1-1	TRBV2	CASRVAGGTEAFF	TGTGCCAGCAGGGTCGCAGGGGGCACTGAAGCTTTCTTT
many	.	14	TRBJ2-5	TRBV5-1	CASSFDRLQETQYF	TGCGCCAGCAGCTTCGACAGGCTCCAAGAGACCCAGTACTTC
few	.	15	TRBJ2-1	TRBV7-2	CASSPLDSAYNEQFF	TGTGCCAGCAGCCCCCTGGACAGCGCTTACAATGAGCAGTTCTTC
once	.	14	TRBJ1-1	TRBV5-1	CASSSNAVNTEAFF	TGCGCCAGCAGCTCCAACGCGGTAAACACTGAAGCTTTCTTT
few	.	18	TRBJ2-3	TRBV9	CASSVNPKKGTSTDTQYF	TGTGCCAGCAGCGTAAATCCTAAGAAAGGAACTAGCACAGATACGCAGTATTTT
few	.	15	TRBJ2-3	TRBV28	CASSGSQTSTDTQYF	TGTGCCAGCAGTGGATCCCAGACTAGCACAGATACGCAGTATTTT
.	.	12	TRBJ2-1	TRBV6-2/TRBV6-3	CASSYSDNEQFF	TGTGCCAGCAGTTACTCTGACAATGAGCAGTTCTTC
few	.	15	TRBJ1-4	TRBV7-2	CASSLQPATNEKLFF	TGTGCCAGCAGCTTACAACCGGCAACTAATGAAAAACTGTTTTTT
few	.	13	TRBJ2-5	TRBV4-3	CASSQRYEETQYF	TGCGCCAGCAGCCAACGGTATGAAGAGACCCAGTACTTC